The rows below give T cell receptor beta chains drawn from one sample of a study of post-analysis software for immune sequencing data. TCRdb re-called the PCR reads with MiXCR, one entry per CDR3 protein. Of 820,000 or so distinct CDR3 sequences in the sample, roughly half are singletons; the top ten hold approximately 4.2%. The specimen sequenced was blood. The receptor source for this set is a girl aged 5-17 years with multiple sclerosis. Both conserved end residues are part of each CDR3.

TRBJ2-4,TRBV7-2,CASSFSVTEIGTAFQQYF
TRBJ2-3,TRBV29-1,CSERKKGRTDTQYF
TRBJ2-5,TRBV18,CASSPLTSGVKETQYF
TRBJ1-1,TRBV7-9,CASSLKGAGFGAEAFF
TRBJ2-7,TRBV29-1,CSGTLVAGATYEQYF
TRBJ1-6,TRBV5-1,CASSFSYNSPLHF
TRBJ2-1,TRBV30,CAWSVEIDNEQFF
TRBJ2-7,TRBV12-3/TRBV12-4,CASRPTGGSYEQYF
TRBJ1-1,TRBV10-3,CAITPGTGTGTEAFF
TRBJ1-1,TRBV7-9,CASSLAFPGVAGGAAFF
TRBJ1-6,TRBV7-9,CASSLSDSPLHF
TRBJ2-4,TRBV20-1,CSAREPGLDIQYF
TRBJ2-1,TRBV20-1,CSARRTGNNEQFF
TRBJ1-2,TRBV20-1,CSAPLGSSGGPYGYTF
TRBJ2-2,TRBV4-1,CASSQDLVPVGGELFF
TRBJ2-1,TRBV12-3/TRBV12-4,CASLEVLAGGGEQFF
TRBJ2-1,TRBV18,CASSLTGLEPTYNEQFF
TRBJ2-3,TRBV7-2,CASSLAERRQYF
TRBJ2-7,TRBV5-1,CASSLEVDRGFYEQYF
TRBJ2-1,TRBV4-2,CASSQDIGTSNEQFF
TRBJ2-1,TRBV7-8,CASGTGDRGDNEQFF
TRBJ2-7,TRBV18,CASSPPGQGAGEQYF
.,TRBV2,CASSVRSVSSGGQIYEQYF
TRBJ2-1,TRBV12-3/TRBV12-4,CASRENSGSDEQFF
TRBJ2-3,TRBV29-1,CSVGTGEGDTQYF
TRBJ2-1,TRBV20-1,CSARPSGRAYNEQFF
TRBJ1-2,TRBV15,CATSRDVGPSYGYTF
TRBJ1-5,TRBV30,CAWSPRRVMVQPQHF
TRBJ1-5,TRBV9,CASSEQGGSNQPQHF
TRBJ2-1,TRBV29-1,CSVVGGTDSYNEQFF
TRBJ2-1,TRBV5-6,CASNLLIEQFF
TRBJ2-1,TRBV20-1,CSAQVGLVRNEQFF
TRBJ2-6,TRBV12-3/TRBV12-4,CASSLGQGSGANVRTF
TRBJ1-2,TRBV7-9,CASTRYRMWQGGGGYTF
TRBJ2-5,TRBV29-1,CSARGDIQETRYF
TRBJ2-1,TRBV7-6,CASNQPADEQFF
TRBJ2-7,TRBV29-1,CSFRNRDNSYEQYF
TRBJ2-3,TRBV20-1,CSASGTLTLTDTQYF
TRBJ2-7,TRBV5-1,CASSPQGGRSEQYF
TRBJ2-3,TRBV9,CASSARGDRGQERYTQYF
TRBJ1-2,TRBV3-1,CASSQVLGNGYTF
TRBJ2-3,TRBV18,CASSTPGQPTDTQYF
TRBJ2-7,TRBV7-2,CASSLAVRGYEQYF
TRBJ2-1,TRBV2,CASSWGLAGVRENEQFF
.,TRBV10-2,CARFYGTSVSYEQYF
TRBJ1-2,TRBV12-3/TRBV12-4,CASSNRHGGYTF
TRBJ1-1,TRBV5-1,CASSLIAGPNTEAFF
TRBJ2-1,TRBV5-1,CASSQGPLNEQFF
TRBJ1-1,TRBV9,CASSPGRVNTEAFF
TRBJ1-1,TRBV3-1,CASSQEVGNTEAFF
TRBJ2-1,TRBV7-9,CASSFARDRAGSSYNEQFF
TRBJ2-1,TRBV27,CASSAGLAGALSYNEQFF
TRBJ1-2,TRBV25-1,CASSVTDNYGYTF